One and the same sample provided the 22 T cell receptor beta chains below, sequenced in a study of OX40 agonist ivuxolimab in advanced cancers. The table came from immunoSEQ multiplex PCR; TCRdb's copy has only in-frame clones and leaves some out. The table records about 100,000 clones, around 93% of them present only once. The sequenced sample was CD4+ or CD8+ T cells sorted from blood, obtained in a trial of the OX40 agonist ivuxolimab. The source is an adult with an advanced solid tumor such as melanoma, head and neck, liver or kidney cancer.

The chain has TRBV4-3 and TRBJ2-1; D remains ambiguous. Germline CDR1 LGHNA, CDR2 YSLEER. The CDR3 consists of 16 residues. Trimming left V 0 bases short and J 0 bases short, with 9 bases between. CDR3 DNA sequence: TGCGCCAGCAGCCAAGACCCCAGGAACTCCTACAATGAGCAGTTCTTC. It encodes CASSQDPRNSYNEQFF.

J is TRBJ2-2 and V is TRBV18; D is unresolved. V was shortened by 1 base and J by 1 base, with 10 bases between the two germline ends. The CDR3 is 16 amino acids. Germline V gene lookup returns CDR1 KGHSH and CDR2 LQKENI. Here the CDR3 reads CASSPLIAKNTGELFF. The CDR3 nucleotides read TGTGCCAGCTCACCACTTATAGCTAAGAACACCGGGGAGCTGTTTTTT.

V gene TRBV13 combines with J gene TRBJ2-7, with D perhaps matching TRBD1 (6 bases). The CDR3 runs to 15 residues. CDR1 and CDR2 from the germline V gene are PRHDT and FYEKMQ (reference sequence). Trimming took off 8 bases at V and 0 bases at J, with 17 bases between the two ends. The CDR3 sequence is CASGRRRDNSYEQYF. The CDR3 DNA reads TGTGCCAGCGGCCGTCGCAGGGACAACTCCTACGAGCAGTACTTC.

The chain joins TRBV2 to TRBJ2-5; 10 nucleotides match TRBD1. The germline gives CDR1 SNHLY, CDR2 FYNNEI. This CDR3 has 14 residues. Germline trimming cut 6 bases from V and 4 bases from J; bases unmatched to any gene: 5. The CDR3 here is CASRPGTGVETQYF. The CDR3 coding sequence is TGTGCCAGCAGACCAGGGACAGGGGTAGAGACCCAGTACTTC.

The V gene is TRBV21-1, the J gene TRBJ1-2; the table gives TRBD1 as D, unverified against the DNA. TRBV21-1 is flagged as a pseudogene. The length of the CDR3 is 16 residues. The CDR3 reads CASSKILSDRLHGYTF. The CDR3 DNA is TGTGCCAGCAGCAAAATCCTATCCGACAGGCTTCATGGCTACACCTTC.

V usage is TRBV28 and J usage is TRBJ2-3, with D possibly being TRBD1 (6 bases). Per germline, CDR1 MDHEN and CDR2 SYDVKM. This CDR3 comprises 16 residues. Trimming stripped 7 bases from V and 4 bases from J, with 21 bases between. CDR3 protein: CASTGTGSPPPDTQYF. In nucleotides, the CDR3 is TGTGCCAGCACCGGCACAGGGAGTCCCCCCCCAGATACGCAGTATTTT.

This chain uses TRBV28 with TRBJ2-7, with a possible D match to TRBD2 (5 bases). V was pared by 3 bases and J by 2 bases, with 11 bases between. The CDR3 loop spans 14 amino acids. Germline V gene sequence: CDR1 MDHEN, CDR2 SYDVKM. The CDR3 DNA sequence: TGTGCCAGCAGTTTCTTCCGGACTCCCTACGAGCAGTACTTC. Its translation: CASSFFRTPYEQYF.

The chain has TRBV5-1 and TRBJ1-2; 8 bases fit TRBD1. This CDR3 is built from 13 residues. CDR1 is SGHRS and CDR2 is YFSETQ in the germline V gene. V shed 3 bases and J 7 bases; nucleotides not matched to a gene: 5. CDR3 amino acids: CASSSGQGGGYTF. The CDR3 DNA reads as TGCGCCAGCAGCTCCGGACAGGGCGGTGGCTACACCTTC.

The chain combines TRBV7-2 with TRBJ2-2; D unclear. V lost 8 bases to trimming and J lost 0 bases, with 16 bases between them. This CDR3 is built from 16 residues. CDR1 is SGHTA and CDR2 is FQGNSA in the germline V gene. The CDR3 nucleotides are TGTGCCAGCGGACCACTCGGTAGCCCGAACACCGGGGAGCTGTTTTTT. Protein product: CASGPLGSPNTGELFF.

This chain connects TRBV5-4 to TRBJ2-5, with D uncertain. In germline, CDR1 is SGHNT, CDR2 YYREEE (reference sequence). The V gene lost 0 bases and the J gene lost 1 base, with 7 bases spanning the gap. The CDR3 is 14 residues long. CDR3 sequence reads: CASSLVGTQETQYF. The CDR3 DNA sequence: TGTGCCAGCAGCTTGGTGGGCACCCAAGAGACCCAGTACTTC.

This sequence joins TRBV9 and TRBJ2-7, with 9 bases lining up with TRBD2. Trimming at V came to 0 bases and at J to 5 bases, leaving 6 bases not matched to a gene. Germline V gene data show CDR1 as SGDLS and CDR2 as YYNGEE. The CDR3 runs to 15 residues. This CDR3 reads CASSVDLAGWNEQYF. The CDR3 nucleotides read TGTGCCAGCAGCGTAGATCTAGCGGGATGGAACGAGCAGTACTTC.

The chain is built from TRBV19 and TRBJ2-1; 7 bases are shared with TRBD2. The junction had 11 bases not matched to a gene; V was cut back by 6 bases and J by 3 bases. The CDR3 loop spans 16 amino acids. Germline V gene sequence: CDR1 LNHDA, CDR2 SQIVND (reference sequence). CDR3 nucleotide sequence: TGTGCCAGTAGGACTAGCAGCAACCAATACTACAATGAGCAGTTCTTC. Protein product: CASRTSSNQYYNEQFF.

CDR3 DNA sequence: TGCGCCACCTACGGCCCCCCGGGACAGGGATCTCAGGGCCCACCGCCCCACACCGGGGAGCTGTTTTTT. Its protein is CATYGPPGQGSQGPPPHTGELFF. The genes are TRBV10-2 and TRBJ2-2; TRBD1 aligns across 9 bases. Trimming took 10 bases from V and 3 from J; bases not matched to a gene: 33. Germline values: CDR1 WSHSY, CDR2 SAAADI. The CDR3 sequence is 23 residues long.

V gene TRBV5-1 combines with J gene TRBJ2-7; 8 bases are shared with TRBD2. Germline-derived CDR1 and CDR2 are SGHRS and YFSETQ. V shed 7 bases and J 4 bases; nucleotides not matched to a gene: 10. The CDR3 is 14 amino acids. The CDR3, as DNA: TGCGCCAGCGGGACGGGAGGGCCCGCATACGAGCAGTACTTC. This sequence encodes CASGTGGPAYEQYF. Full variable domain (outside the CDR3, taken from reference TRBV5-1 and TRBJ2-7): KAGVTQTPRYLIKTRGQQVTLSCSPISGHRSVSWYQQTPGQGLQFLFEYFSETQRNKGNFPGRFSGRQFSNSRSEMNVSTLELGDSALYLCASGTGGPAYEQYFGPGTRLTVT.

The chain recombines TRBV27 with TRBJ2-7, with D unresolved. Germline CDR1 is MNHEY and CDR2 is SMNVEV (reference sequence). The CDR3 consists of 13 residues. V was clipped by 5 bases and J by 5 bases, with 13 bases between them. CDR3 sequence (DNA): TGTGCCAGCAGTGTCCGCCGGTCCCACGAGCAGTACTTC. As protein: CASSVRRSHEQYF.

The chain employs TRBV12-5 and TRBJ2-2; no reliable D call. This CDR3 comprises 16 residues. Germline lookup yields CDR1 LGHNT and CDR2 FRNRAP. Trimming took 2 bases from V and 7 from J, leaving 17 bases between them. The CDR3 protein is CASGLSYTRLGGELFF. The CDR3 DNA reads TGTGCTAGTGGTTTGTCGTACACTCGGCTGGGCGGGGAGCTGTTTTTT.

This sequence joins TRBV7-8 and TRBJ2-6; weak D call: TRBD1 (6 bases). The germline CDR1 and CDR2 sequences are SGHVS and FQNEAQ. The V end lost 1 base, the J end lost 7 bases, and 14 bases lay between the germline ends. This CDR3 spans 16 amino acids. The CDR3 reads CASSLEFRGFANVLTF. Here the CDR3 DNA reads TGTGCCAGCAGCTTAGAATTCAGGGGCTTCGCCAACGTCCTGACTTTC.

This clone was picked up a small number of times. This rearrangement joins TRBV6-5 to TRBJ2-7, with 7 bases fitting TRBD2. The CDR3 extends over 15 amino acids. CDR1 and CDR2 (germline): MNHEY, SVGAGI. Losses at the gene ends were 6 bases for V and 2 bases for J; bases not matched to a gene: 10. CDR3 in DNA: TGTGCCAGCAGAATGGGAGGGGCCCTCCCCTACGAGCAGTACTTC. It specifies CASRMGGALPYEQYF.

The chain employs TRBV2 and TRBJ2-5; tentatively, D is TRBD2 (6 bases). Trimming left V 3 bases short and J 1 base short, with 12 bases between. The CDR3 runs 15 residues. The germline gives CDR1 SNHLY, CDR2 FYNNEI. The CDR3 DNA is TGTGCCAGCAGTGAGGGGTGGAGGGGCCAAGAGACCCAGTACTTC. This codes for CASSEGWRGQETQYF.

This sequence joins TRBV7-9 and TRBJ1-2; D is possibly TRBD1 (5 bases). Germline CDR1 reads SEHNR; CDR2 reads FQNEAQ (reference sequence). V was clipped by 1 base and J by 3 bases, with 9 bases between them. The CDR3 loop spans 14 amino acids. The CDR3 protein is CASSLGGAYYGYTF. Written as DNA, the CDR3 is TGTGCCAGCAGCTTAGGGGGCGCCTACTATGGCTACACCTTC.

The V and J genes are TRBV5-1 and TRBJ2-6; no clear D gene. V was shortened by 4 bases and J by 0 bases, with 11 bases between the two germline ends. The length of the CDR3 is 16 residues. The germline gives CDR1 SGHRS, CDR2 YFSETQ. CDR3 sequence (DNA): TGCGCCAGCAGCCCTTTTTCCGTCTCTGGGGCCAACGTCCTGACTTTC. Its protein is CASSPFSVSGANVLTF.

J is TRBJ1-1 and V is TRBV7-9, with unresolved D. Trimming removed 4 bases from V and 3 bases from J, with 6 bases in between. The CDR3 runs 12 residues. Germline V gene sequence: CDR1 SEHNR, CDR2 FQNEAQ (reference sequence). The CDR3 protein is CASSSTDTEAFF. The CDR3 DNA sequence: TGTGCCAGCAGCTCCACCGACACTGAAGCTTTCTTT.